This T cell receptor beta chain was captured by sequencing in a study of shared clonotypes between healthy human individuals. Study summary: Each donor had three CD4 naive, three CD4 memory, two CD8 naive and one CD8 memory plate. Study results and limitations: Generation probability values for non-shared clonotypes were lower than those for clonotypes shared by all four donors.

Positively selected for CCR7, the CD45RO-negative cells used as naive CD8 cells excluded terminally differentiated effector memory CD45RA+ cells. Comments on this clone: Its antigen is unidentified.

Genomic DNA per cell subset filled all wells of several immunoSEQ plates. Profiling relied on immunoSEQ multiplex PCR, and the TCRdb table lists in-frame clones only, not all of them. The sample has millions of clones; 85% to 95% are singletons. This CDR3 region has 17 residues. CDR1 SGHRS and CDR2 YFSETQ come from the germline V gene. V was pared by 0 bases and J by 1 base, with 8 bases of the junction left unmatched. The V gene is TRBV5-1, the J gene TRBJ2-3; 7 positions match TRBD2. The sample taken for sequencing was naive CD8+ T cells from PBMCs. This TCR was sampled from a young man in good health. Some clones in this sample may be carry-over from other donors' samples. CDR3 bases: TGCGCCAGCAGCTTGGCCGGGGCGGGAGCTGGCACAGATACGCAGTATTTT. It is translated as CASSLAGAGAGTDTQYF. Full variable domain (outside the CDR3, taken from reference TRBV5-1 and TRBJ2-3): KAGVTQTPRYLIKTRGQQVTLSCSPISGHRSVSWYQQTPGQGLQFLFEYFSETQRNKGNFPGRFSGRQFSNSRSEMNVSTLELGDSALYLCASSLAGAGAGTDTQYFGPGTRLTVL.